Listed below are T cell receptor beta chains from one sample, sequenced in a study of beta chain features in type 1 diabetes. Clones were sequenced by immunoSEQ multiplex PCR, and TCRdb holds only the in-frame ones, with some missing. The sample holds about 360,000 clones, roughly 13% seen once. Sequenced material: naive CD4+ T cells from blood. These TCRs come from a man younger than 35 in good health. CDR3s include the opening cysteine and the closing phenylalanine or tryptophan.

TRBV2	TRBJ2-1	CASSDSWRASSYNEQFF
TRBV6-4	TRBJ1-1	CASKQGQGDTEAFF
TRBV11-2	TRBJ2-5	CASSLGQYQETQYF
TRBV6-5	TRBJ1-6	CASSYVSWAGNSPLHF
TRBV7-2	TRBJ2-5	CASSFGQGWETQYF
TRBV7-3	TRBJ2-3	CASSLGPGGRADTQYF
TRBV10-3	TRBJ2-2	CAIRIRTSGRVGELFF
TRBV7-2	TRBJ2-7	CASSQMGGSNEQYF
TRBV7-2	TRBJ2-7	CASNIGPGGYEQYF
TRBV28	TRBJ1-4	CASRPTGQGDEKLFF
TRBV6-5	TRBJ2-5	CASKRGQETQYF
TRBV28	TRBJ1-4	CASSSGTPRLKLFF
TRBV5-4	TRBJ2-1	CASSPDGQGYNEQFF
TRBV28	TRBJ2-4	CASSSLGQSKNIQYF
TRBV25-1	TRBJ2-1	CASSTSSGSSYNEQFF
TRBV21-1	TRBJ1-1	CASSKRHEAFF
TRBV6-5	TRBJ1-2	CASSYSTRQNYGYTF